These T cell receptor beta chains were read from a single sample in a study of cytomegalovirus exposure and HLA in healthy donors. Assay used: immunoSEQ multiplex PCR; TCRdb lists only in-frame clones, some missing. The sample includes 180,000 or so clones, about 77% seen only once; the top ten take roughly 2.5%. Sequences were obtained from PBMCs. All receptors come from a woman in her twenties or thirties in good health and CMV-seropositive. CDR3s include the opening cysteine and the closing phenylalanine or tryptophan. D genes are given only for firm matches. Not every row has a clone size; where given, it reads once, few, many or a size class.

clone_size: NA; v_call: TRBV28; j_call: TRBJ1-2; cdr3_length: 12; d_call: NA; cdr3_nt: TGTGCCAGCAGCCACAGCAACTATGGCTACACCTTC; cdr3_aa: CASSHSNYGYTF
clone_size: once; v_call: TRBV5-1; j_call: TRBJ2-7; cdr3_length: 15; d_call: NA; cdr3_nt: TGCGCCAGCAGCGGTACAGCCCAGGGGGGATACGAGCAGTACTTC; cdr3_aa: CASSGTAQGGYEQYF
clone_size: NA; v_call: TRBV11-2; j_call: TRBJ2-3; cdr3_length: 16; d_call: TRBD2; cdr3_nt: TGTGCCAGCAGCTCTCAGCGGGGGGGATACACAGATACGCAGTATTTT; cdr3_aa: CASSSQRGGYTDTQYF
clone_size: few; v_call: TRBV28; j_call: TRBJ2-7; cdr3_length: 18; d_call: NA; cdr3_nt: TGTGCCAGCAGTACCCGCACTCCTAGGACAGACCCCTCCTACGAGCAGTACTTC; cdr3_aa: CASSTRTPRTDPSYEQYF
clone_size: NA; v_call: TRBV10-2; j_call: TRBJ2-1; cdr3_length: 16; d_call: TRBD2; cdr3_nt: TGCGCCAGCACCAGCGGGGGGGGGCGCTCCTACAATGAGCAGTTCTTC; cdr3_aa: CASTSGGGRSYNEQFF
clone_size: NA; v_call: TRBV28; j_call: TRBJ1-2; cdr3_length: 14; d_call: NA; cdr3_nt: TGTGCCAGCAGTTTATGGGAGGGAAGCAATGGCTACACCTTC; cdr3_aa: CASSLWEGSNGYTF
clone_size: NA; v_call: TRBV7-2; j_call: TRBJ2-7; cdr3_length: 15; d_call: TRBD2; cdr3_nt: TGTGCCAGCAGCCACGGACTAGCGCTATCCTACGAGCAGTACTTC; cdr3_aa: CASSHGLALSYEQYF
clone_size: NA; v_call: TRBV5-3; j_call: TRBJ1-2; cdr3_length: 13; d_call: TRBD1; cdr3_nt: TGTGCCGTCACCGGGACAGACGACTATGGCTACACCTTC; cdr3_aa: CAVTGTDDYGYTF
clone_size: once; v_call: TRBV6-5; j_call: TRBJ2-7; cdr3_length: 15; d_call: NA; cdr3_nt: TGTGCCAGCAGTTACTCAGGGAGCCCCTCCTACGAGCAGTACTTC; cdr3_aa: CASSYSGSPSYEQYF
clone_size: NA; v_call: TRBV4-3; j_call: TRBJ2-2; cdr3_length: 15; d_call: NA; cdr3_nt: TGCGCCAGCAGCCTCCGATCTGGGACAATCGGGGAGCTGTTTTTT; cdr3_aa: CASSLRSGTIGELFF
clone_size: once; v_call: TRBV18; j_call: TRBJ1-3; cdr3_length: 17; d_call: TRBD1; cdr3_nt: TGTGCCAGCTCACCAGCCGGGACAGGGGCGTCTGGAAACACCATATATTTT; cdr3_aa: CASSPAGTGASGNTIYF
clone_size: NA; v_call: TRBV7-2; j_call: TRBJ1-1; cdr3_length: 15; d_call: TRBD1; cdr3_nt: TGTGCCAGCAGCTTAAGGGGGCGGGGGGACACTGAAGCTTTCTTT; cdr3_aa: CASSLRGRGDTEAFF
clone_size: NA; v_call: TRBV19; j_call: TRBJ2-5; cdr3_length: 14; d_call: TRBD2; cdr3_nt: TGTGCCAGTAGTATAGGAGCGGGGGCTGAGACCCAGTACTTC; cdr3_aa: CASSIGAGAETQYF
clone_size: once; v_call: TRBV20-1; j_call: TRBJ1-1; cdr3_length: 10; d_call: NA; cdr3_nt: TGCAGTGCGAAGGAGACTGAAGCTTTCTTT; cdr3_aa: CSAKETEAFF
clone_size: NA; v_call: TRBV5-1; j_call: TRBJ2-7; cdr3_length: 20; d_call: TRBD1; cdr3_nt: TGCGCCAGCAGCTTGGCCAATTTCAGGTGGGGACAGGGGCCCCCCTACGAGCAGTACTTC; cdr3_aa: CASSLANFRWGQGPPYEQYF
clone_size: NA; v_call: TRBV4-2; j_call: TRBJ1-1; cdr3_length: 14; d_call: NA; cdr3_nt: TGTGCCAGCAGCCAAGTCTCGGTCGGCACTGAAGCTTTCTTT; cdr3_aa: CASSQVSVGTEAFF
clone_size: NA; v_call: TRBV20-1; j_call: TRBJ2-5; cdr3_length: 10; d_call: NA; cdr3_nt: TGCAGTGCTGAAGCAGAGGCCCAGTACTTC; cdr3_aa: CSAEAEAQYF
clone_size: NA; v_call: TRBV9; j_call: TRBJ1-6; cdr3_length: 15; d_call: NA; cdr3_nt: TGTGCCAGCAGCGTAGTGGGAGGGAATAATTCACCCCTCCACTTT; cdr3_aa: CASSVVGGNNSPLHF
clone_size: NA; v_call: TRBV6-5; j_call: TRBJ1-3; cdr3_length: 14; d_call: NA; cdr3_nt: TGTGCCAGCAGTTACGCCAGTTCTGGAAACACCATATATTTT; cdr3_aa: CASSYASSGNTIYF
clone_size: NA; v_call: TRBV12-5; j_call: TRBJ2-7; cdr3_length: 14; d_call: TRBD1; cdr3_nt: TGTGCTAGTGGTTTGGTACAGGGGGCCTACGAGCAGTACTTC; cdr3_aa: CASGLVQGAYEQYF
clone_size: few; v_call: TRBV4-3; j_call: TRBJ2-7; cdr3_length: 16; d_call: NA; cdr3_nt: TGCGCCAGCAGCCCTCACAGCAACCCCCCTGTCTACGAGCAGTACTTC; cdr3_aa: CASSPHSNPPVYEQYF
clone_size: once; v_call: TRBV20-1; j_call: TRBJ2-7; cdr3_length: 11; d_call: TRBD1; cdr3_nt: TGCAGTGCTTGGGACAGCTACGAGCAGTACTTC; cdr3_aa: CSAWDSYEQYF
clone_size: NA; v_call: TRBV28; j_call: TRBJ2-6; cdr3_length: 19; d_call: NA; cdr3_nt: TGTGCCAGCAGTTCTCTAGGGGTGGGACATCTCTCTGGGGCCAACGGCCTGACTTTC; cdr3_aa: CASSSLGVGHLSGANGLTF